The present T cell receptor (beta chain) was sequenced within a study of T cells in Graves' hyperthyroidism and ophthalmopathy. Study at large: At the time of initial diagnosis and before any treatment, peripheral blood was collected.

Template material for amplifying TCR beta CDR3 regions consisted of RNA transcripts. Initially, a first-round RT-PCR of the TCR CDR3 employed the HTBI primer set. TCRdb processed the multiplex PCR reads anew with MiXCR; each CDR3 protein has one entry. The sample lists hundreds of thousands of distinct CDR3 sequences, approximately 25% occurring once. This clonotype came up many times. Antigen unknown. The study's findings and limits: Most thyroid clonotypes expanded above 0.001 appeared in blood too.

Those patients with uncontrolled infection, other autoimmune disease, pregnancy or lactation were excluded. The source of the PBMCs was less than 12 ml of fresh peripheral blood. Trimming removed 3 bases from V and 3 bases from J, with 15 bases in between. The CDR3 is 14 amino acids. Germline V gives CDR1 DFQATT, CDR2 SNEGSKA (reference sequence). Sequenced input: blood. This receptor was taken from a woman in her 30s with Graves' ophthalmopathy. The gene calls are TRBV20-1 and TRBJ2-7; D gene ambiguous. In DNA form, the CDR3 reads TGCAGTGCTAGGAATTCTGCTAGTAGCTACGAGCAGTACTTC. Encoded protein: CSARNSASSYEQYF.